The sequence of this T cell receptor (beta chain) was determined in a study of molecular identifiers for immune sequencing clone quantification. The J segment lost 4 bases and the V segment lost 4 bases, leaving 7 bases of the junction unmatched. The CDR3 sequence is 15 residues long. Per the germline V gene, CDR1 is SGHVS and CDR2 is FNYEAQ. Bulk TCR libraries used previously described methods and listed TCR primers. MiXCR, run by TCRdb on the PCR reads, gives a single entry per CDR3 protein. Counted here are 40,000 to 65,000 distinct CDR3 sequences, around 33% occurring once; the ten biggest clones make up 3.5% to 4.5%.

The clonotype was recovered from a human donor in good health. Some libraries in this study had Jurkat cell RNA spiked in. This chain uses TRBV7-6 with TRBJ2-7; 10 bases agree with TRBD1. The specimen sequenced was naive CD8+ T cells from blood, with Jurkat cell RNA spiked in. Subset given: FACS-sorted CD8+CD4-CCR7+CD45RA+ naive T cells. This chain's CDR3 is CASSYGTGVRYEQYF. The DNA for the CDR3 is TGTGCCAGCAGCTACGGGACAGGGGTCCGGTACGAGCAGTACTTC.